This TCR beta chain was captured in a study of T cell responses to AZD1222 COVID-19 vaccine. V lost 2 bases to trimming and J lost 3 bases, with 17 bases between them. The CDR3 spans 17 residues. The germline gives CDR1 ENHRY, CDR2 SYGVKD. Measured with immunoSEQ multiplex PCR; TCRdb has only the in-frame clones, and not every one. The sample has 110,000 or so clones; around 84% are singletons. This clonotype was sampled from an adult who received the AZD1222 COVID-19 vaccine. Sequences were derived from peripheral blood, sampled 28 days after the second AZD1222 dose. The chain employs TRBV10-3 and TRBJ1-5; D is perhaps TRBD1 (5 bases). This CDR3 reads CAISEGQGAGNNQPQHF. The CDR3 DNA reads as TGTGCCATCAGTGAGGGGCAGGGAGCCGGTAACAATCAGCCCCAGCATTTT.